This TCR beta chain originates from a study of early T cells in non-severe SARS-CoV-2 infection. TCRdb itself ran the 5' RACE reads through MiXCR, one entry per CDR3 protein. The sample includes approximately 80,000 distinct CDR3 sequences, 10% to 12% of them seen just once. Trimming took 5 bases from V and 6 from J, leaving 16 bases between them. Germline CDR1 SEHNR, CDR2 FQNEAQ (reference sequence). The CDR3 covers 14 residues. The receptor comes from an adult who was a healthcare worker with PCR-confirmed SARS-CoV-2 infection or an uninfected control (not recorded which). V gene TRBV7-9 combines with J gene TRBJ1-1, with D perhaps matching TRBD1 (5 bases). Specimen: whole blood, collected at baseline. The CDR3 region has the DNA TGTGCCAGCAGCCGCGGGGCAGTAATCCCTGAAGCTTTCTTT. Amino acids: CASSRGAVIPEAFF.